The present entry profiles one TCR beta chain with its context. The sample comes from a study of T cell changes during pregnancy in multiple sclerosis. The CDR3 contains 17 residues. Trimming removed 4 bases from V and 3 bases from J; junction bases left unmatched: 12. Germline lookup yields CDR1 MDHEN and CDR2 SYDVKM. Sequencing was performed with immunoSEQ multiplex PCR; in TCRdb, only in-frame clones are kept and a portion is missing. The table includes approximately 60,000 clones, 85% to 95% detected once. This chain uses TRBV28 with TRBJ2-3; TRBD2 matches at 8 bases. Sample: CD8+ T cells from peripheral blood mononuclear cells, taken in the second trimester of pregnancy. The clonotype originates from a female donor with multiple sclerosis, enrolled in a pregnancy study. The CDR3 bases are TGTGCCAGCAGTTCGAAGCGGGAGAAGACGAGGACAGATACGCAGTATTTT. Translated, it gives CASSSKREKTRTDTQYF.